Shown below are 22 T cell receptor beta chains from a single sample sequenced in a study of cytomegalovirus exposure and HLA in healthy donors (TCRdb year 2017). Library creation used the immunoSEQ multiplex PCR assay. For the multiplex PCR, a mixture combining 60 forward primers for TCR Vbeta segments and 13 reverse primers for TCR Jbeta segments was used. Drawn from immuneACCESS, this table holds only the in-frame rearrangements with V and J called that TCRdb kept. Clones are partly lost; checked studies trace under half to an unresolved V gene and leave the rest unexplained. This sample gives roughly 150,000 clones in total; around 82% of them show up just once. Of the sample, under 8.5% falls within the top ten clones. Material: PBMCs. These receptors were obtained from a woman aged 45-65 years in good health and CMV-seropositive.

The DNA of the CDR3 is TGTGCCAGCAGTACCCAGACAGGGAAAGTTCATGGCTACACCTTC. Translating it yields CASSTQTGKVHGYTF. The chain employs TRBV28 and TRBJ1-2; 7 nucleotides agree with TRBD1. V shed 5 bases and J 6 bases; nucleotides not matched to a gene: 12. Germline CDR1 and CDR2: MDHEN and SYDVKM. The CDR3 runs 15 residues.

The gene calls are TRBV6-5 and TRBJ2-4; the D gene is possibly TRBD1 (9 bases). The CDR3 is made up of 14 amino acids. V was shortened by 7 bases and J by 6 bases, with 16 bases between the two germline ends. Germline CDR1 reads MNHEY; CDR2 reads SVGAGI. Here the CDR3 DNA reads TGTGCCAGCACCAGCGGGGGACAGGGAAACATTCAGTACTTC. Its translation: CASTSGGQGNIQYF.

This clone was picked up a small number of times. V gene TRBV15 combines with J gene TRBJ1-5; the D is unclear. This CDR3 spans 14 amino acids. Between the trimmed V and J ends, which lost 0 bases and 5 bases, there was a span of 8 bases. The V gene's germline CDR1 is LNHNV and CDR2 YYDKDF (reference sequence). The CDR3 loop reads CATSRDQNDQPQHF. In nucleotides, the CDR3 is TGTGCCACCAGCAGAGATCAAAATGATCAGCCCCAGCATTTT.

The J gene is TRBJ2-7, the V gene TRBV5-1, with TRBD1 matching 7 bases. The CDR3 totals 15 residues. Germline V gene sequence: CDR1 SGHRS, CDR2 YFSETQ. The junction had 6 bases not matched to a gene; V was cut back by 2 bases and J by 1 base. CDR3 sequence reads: CASSFQPGQSYEQYF. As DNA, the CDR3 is TGCGCCAGCAGCTTCCAACCGGGACAGTCCTACGAGCAGTACTTC.

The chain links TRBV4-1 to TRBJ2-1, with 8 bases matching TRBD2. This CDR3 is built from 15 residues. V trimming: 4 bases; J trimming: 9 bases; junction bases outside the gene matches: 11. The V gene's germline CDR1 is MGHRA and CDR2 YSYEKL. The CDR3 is CASSPRGSGGSEQFF. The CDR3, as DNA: TGCGCCAGCAGCCCTCGAGGAAGCGGGGGATCTGAGCAGTTCTTC.

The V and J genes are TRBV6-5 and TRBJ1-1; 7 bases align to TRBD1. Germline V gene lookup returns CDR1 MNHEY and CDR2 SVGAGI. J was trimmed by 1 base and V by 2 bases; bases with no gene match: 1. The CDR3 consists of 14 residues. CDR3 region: CASSYRGRNTEAFF. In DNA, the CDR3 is TGTGCCAGCAGTTACAGGGGGCGGAACACTGAAGCTTTCTTT.

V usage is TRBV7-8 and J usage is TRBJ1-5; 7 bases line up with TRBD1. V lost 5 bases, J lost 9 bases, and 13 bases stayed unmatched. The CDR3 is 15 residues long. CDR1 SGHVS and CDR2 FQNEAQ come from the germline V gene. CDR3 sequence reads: CASSPWTGEARPQHF. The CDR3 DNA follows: TGTGCCAGCAGCCCATGGACAGGTGAGGCGAGGCCCCAGCATTTT.

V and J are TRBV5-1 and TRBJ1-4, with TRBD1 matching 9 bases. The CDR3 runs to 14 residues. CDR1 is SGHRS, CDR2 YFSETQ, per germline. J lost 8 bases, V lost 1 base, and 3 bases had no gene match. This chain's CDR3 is CASSLWTGVEKLFF. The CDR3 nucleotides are TGCGCCAGCAGCTTGTGGACAGGGGTGGAAAAACTGTTTTTT.

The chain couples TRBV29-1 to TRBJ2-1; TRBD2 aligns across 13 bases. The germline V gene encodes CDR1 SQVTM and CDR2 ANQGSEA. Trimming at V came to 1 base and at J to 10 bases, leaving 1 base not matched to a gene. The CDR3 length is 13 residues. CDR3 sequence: CSVEGLAGGEQFF. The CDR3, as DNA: TGCAGCGTTGAAGGACTAGCGGGGGGCGAGCAGTTCTTC.

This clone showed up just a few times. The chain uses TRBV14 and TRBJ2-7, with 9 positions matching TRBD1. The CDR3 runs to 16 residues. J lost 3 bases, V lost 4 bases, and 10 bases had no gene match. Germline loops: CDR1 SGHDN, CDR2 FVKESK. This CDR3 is CASSPTPGTGHYEQYF. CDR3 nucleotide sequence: TGTGCCAGCAGCCCAACACCCGGGACAGGGCACTACGAGCAGTACTTC.

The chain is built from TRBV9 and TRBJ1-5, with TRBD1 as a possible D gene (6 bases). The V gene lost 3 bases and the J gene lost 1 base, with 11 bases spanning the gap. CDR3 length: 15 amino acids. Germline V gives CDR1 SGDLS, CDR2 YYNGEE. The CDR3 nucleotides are TGTGCCAGCAGCGAGGGAGGGGGGAGCAATCAGCCCCAGCATTTT. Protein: CASSEGGGSNQPQHF.

CDR3: CASSSDREGNQPQHF. CDR3 bases: TGTGCCAGCAGCTCTGACAGGGAGGGCAATCAGCCCCAGCATTTT. The J gene is TRBJ1-5, the V gene TRBV7-9; 7 bases fit TRBD1. Germline V CDR1 and CDR2: SEHNR, FQNEAQ (reference sequence). This CDR3 comprises 15 residues. V dropped 4 bases and J dropped 2; count of bases not matched to a gene: 5.

CDR3 DNA sequence: TGTGCCAGCAGCATTACAGGGCCCCCGGCCCAGCATTTT. It translates to CASSITGPPAQHF. The genes are TRBV2 and TRBJ1-5; TRBD1 is a possible D gene (6 bases). The ends were cut back, 6 bases at V and 11 bases at J, with 17 bases in the middle. Per germline, CDR1 SNHLY and CDR2 FYNNEI. The CDR3 covers 13 residues.

The CDR3 coding sequence is TGTGCCTGGAGCGGCGGGGGGACGAACACCGGGGAGCTGTTTTTT. Protein: CAWSGGGTNTGELFF. The chain is built from TRBV30 and TRBJ2-2; 8 nucleotides agree with TRBD2. The CDR3 extends over 15 amino acids. The germline V gene has CDR1 GTSNPN and CDR2 SVGIG (reference sequence). V was pared by 3 bases and J by 0 bases, with 3 bases of the junction left unmatched.

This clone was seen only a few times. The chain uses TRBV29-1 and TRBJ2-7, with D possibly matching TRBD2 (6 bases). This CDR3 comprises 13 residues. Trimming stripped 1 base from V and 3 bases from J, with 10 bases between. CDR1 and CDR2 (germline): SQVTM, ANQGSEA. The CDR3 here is CSVEGQGGYEQYF. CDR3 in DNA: TGCAGCGTTGAAGGGCAGGGAGGCTACGAGCAGTACTTC.

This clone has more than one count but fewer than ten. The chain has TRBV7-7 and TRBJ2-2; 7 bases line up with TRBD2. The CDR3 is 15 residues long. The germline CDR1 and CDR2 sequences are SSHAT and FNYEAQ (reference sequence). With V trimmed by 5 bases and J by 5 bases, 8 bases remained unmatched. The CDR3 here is CASSPRGTSTGELFF. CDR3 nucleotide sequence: TGTGCCAGCAGCCCGCGGGGGACCTCTACCGGGGAGCTGTTTTTT.

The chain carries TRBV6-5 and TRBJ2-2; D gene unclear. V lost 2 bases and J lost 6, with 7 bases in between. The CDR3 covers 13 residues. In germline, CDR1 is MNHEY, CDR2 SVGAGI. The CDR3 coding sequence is TGTGCCAGCAGTTACGTCCCCGCCGGGGAGCTGTTTTTT. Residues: CASSYVPAGELFF.

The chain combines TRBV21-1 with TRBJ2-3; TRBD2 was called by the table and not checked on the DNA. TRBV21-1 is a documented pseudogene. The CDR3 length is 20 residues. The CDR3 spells CASSKDFWTSGGAGTDTQYF. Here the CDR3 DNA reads TGTGCCAGCAGCAAAGACTTCTGGACTAGCGGGGGGGCCGGGACAGATACGCAGTATTTT.

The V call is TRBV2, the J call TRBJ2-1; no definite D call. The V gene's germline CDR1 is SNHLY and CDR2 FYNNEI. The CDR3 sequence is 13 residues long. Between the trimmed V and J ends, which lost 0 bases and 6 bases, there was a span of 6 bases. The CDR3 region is CASSEARGNEQFF. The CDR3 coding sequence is TGTGCCAGCAGTGAAGCGAGAGGCAATGAGCAGTTCTTC.

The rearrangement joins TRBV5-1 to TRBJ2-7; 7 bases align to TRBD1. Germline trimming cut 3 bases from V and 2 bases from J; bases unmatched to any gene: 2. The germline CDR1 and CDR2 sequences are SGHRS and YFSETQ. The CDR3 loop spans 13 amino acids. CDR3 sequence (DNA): TGCGCCAGCAGCTACGGGACAGCCTACGAGCAGTACTTC. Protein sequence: CASSYGTAYEQYF.

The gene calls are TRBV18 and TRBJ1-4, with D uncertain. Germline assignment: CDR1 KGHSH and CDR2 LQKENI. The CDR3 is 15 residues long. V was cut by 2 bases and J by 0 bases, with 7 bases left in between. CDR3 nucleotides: TGTGCCAGCTCACCAGGAGTTGCAACTAATGAAAAACTGTTTTTT. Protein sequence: CASSPGVATNEKLFF. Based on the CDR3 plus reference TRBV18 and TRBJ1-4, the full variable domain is NAGVMQNPRHLVRRRGQEARLRCSPMKGHSHVYWYRQLPEEGLKFMVYLQKENIIDESGMPKERFSAEFPKEGPSILRIQQVVRGDSAAYFCASSPGVATNEKLFFGSGTQLSVL.

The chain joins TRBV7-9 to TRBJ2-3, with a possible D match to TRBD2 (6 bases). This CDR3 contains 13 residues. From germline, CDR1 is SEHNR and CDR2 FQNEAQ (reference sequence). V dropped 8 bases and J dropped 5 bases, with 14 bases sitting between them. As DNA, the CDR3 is TGTGCCAGCCGTCCTCCGGGGGAAGATACGCAGTATTTT. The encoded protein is CASRPPGEDTQYF.